These 22 T cell receptor beta chains share one sample of origin, sequenced in a study of T cell responses to AZD1222 COVID-19 vaccine. Repertoires were generated with immunoSEQ multiplex PCR, while TCRdb's copy carries only in-frame clones and drops some. The repertoire holds 110,000 or so clones, with approximately 90% as singletons. This material consisted of peripheral blood, taken on day 0 of AZD1222 vaccination. These receptor sequences come from an adult in good health.

The J gene is TRBJ1-1, the V gene TRBV6-5, with D possibly matching TRBD1 (5 bases). The CDR3 totals 13 residues. CDR1 and CDR2 (germline): MNHEY, SVGAGI. V was clipped by 2 bases and J by 4 bases, with 8 bases between them. The CDR3 is CASSYGGSTEAFF. CDR3 nucleotides: TGTGCCAGCAGTTACGGGGGTAGCACTGAAGCTTTCTTT.

The count of this clone is one. The V and J genes are TRBV5-6 and TRBJ2-3; 14 bases line up with TRBD2. Losses at the gene ends were 4 bases for V and 6 bases for J; bases not matched to a gene: 13. CDR1 and CDR2 from the germline V gene are SGHDT and YYEEEE. The CDR3 sequence is 18 residues long. CDR3 in DNA: TGTGCCAGCAGCCAAGGGGCGGGACTAGCGGGAGTCCTGGATACGCAGTATTTT. Translated: CASSQGAGLAGVLDTQYF.

This chain links TRBV30 with TRBJ2-7; D might be TRBD1 (6 bases). V was shortened by 2 bases and J by 4 bases, with 12 bases between the two germline ends. CDR1 GTSNPN and CDR2 SVGIG come from the germline V gene (reference sequence). The CDR3 consists of 13 residues. The CDR3 is CAWSTHRVYEQYF. The DNA for the CDR3 is TGTGCCTGGAGTACACACAGGGTATACGAGCAGTACTTC.

This sequence joins TRBV18 and TRBJ2-7; D not certain. Trimming cost V 6 bases and J 0 bases, with 6 bases left between them. The CDR3 runs 12 residues. Germline-derived CDR1 and CDR2 are KGHSH and LQKENI. CDR3 sequence reads: CASSPDSYEQYF. CDR3 sequence (DNA): TGTGCCAGCTCCCCGGACTCCTACGAGCAGTACTTC.

The genes are TRBV28 and TRBJ2-5, with no clear D. V dropped 11 bases and J dropped 5 bases, with 9 bases sitting between them. The CDR3 has 10 amino acids. Germline CDR1 MDHEN, CDR2 SYDVKM. CDR3: CASARETQYF. CDR3 sequence (DNA): TGTGCCTCGGCGAGGGAGACCCAGTACTTC.

The rearrangement links TRBV7-9 to TRBJ2-1; 7 nucleotides agree with TRBD2. This CDR3 contains 16 residues. Unmatched junction bases numbered 12, after V lost 5 bases and J lost 5 bases. The germline V gene has CDR1 SEHNR and CDR2 FQNEAQ (reference sequence). The CDR3 DNA is TGTGCCAGCAGCCCCGGTGTAGCGGGCTGGAACAATGAGCAGTTCTTC. Protein product: CASSPGVAGWNNEQFF.

For the CDR3, the DNA is TGCGCCAGCAGCCCTCACGGGGGTACCCCCGGGGAGCTGTTTTTT. The encoded protein is CASSPHGGTPGELFF. This chain links TRBV4-3 with TRBJ2-2; a weak D match, TRBD2 (6 bases). CDR1 is LGHNA and CDR2 is YSLEER in the germline V gene. Between the trimmed V and J ends, which lost 4 bases and 6 bases, there was a span of 15 bases. The length of the CDR3 is 15 residues.

This clone was seen a few times. The chain combines TRBV7-2 with TRBJ2-7; D is possibly TRBD1 (6 bases). The CDR3 spans 15 residues. V was clipped by 5 bases and J by 3 bases, with 17 bases between them. In germline, CDR1 is SGHTA, CDR2 FQGNSA. The CDR3 sequence is CASSQGGTTFYEQYF. Here the CDR3 DNA reads TGTGCCAGCAGCCAAGGGGGTACTACCTTCTACGAGCAGTACTTC.

The J gene is TRBJ2-1, the V gene TRBV10-3; 7 nucleotides agree with TRBD2. Germline assignment: CDR1 ENHRY and CDR2 SYGVKD. Losses at the gene ends were 3 bases for V and 5 bases for J; bases not matched to a gene: 10. The CDR3 sequence is 16 residues long. In DNA form, the CDR3 reads TGTGCCATCAGTGAAGGGAAGGCGGGAGCTAACAATGAGCAGTTCTTC. Residues: CAISEGKAGANNEQFF.

Ten or more counts support this clone. The chain links TRBV28 to TRBJ2-4; D gene unclear. Trimming removed 3 bases at V and 6 bases at J, with 6 bases between. The CDR3 runs 12 residues. Germline CDR1 MDHEN, CDR2 SYDVKM. The CDR3 spells CASSFGVNIQYF. The CDR3 region has the DNA TGTGCCAGCAGTTTTGGGGTAAACATTCAGTACTTC.

The J gene is TRBJ1-2, the V gene TRBV2; D remains unclear. Germline assignment: CDR1 SNHLY and CDR2 FYNNEI. The CDR3 totals 8 residues. CDR3 sequence: CAGGGYTF. CDR3 DNA: TGTGCTGGAGGAGGCTACACCTTC.

The chain is built from TRBV19 and TRBJ2-3; no reliable D call. The CDR3 runs 13 residues. Trimming took off 6 bases at V and 6 bases at J, with 13 bases between the two ends. Germline V lookup: CDR1 LNHDA, CDR2 SQIVND (reference sequence). Here the CDR3 DNA reads TGTGCCAGTAGGCCCGGGTCGCGGGATACGCAGTATTTT. Amino acid sequence: CASRPGSRDTQYF.

CDR3 sequence reads: CASSSPGQGVQPQHF. The CDR3 DNA sequence: TGTGCCAGCTCCTCGCCGGGACAGGGGGTACAGCCCCAGCATTTT. V usage is TRBV18 and J usage is TRBJ1-5; 11 nucleotides align to TRBD1. This CDR3 comprises 15 residues. CDR1 is KGHSH and CDR2 is LQKENI in the germline V gene. V lost 6 bases and J lost 7; bases outside the gene matches: 8.

This rearrangement joins TRBV18 to TRBJ2-1; 10 bases line up with TRBD2. This CDR3 spans 15 amino acids. V lost 3 bases to trimming and J lost 5 bases; unmatched junction nucleotides: 4. Germline V gene sequence: CDR1 KGHSH, CDR2 LQKENI. The CDR3 protein is CASSPGSGRDNEQFF. CDR3 in DNA: TGTGCCAGCTCACCGGGGAGCGGGAGGGACAATGAGCAGTTCTTC.

The sample holds one count of this clone. The rearrangement links TRBV6-5 to TRBJ1-1; 8 bases match TRBD1. The CDR3 runs 11 residues. V dropped 6 bases and J dropped 8; count of bases not matched to a gene: 2. Germline-derived CDR1 and CDR2 are MNHEY and SVGAGI. The CDR3 DNA reads as TGTGCCAGCAGGAGACAGGGGGAAGCTTTCTTT. Its protein product is CASRRQGEAFF.

The chain links TRBV9 to TRBJ1-3; TRBD1 might be the D (6 bases). CDR1 SGDLS and CDR2 YYNGEE come from the germline V gene. The ends were cut back, 4 bases at V and 0 bases at J, with 17 bases in the middle. The CDR3 totals 17 residues. CDR3 coding DNA: TGTGCCAGCAGCCCCCAAAATCACAGGGTCTCTGGAAACACCATATATTTT. Translated, it gives CASSPQNHRVSGNTIYF.

The rearrangement joins TRBV6-5 to TRBJ1-2; 7 bases line up with TRBD1. The CDR3 is 12 residues long. The ends lost 6 bases at V and 4 bases at J; junction bases unmatched: 2. Germline assignment: CDR1 MNHEY and CDR2 SVGAGI. CDR3 coding DNA: TGTGCCAGCAGACAGGGGATCTATGGCTACACCTTC. Translated, it gives CASRQGIYGYTF.

The chain couples TRBV7-9 to TRBJ1-4; D possibly corresponds to TRBD1 (6 bases). The CDR3 has 15 amino acids. Trimming stripped 2 bases from V and 6 bases from J, with 13 bases between. Germline V lookup: CDR1 SEHNR, CDR2 FQNEAQ (reference sequence). Written as DNA, the CDR3 is TGTGCCAGCAGCTTACTCTTGGGGGCTCATGAAAAACTGTTTTTT. Encoded protein: CASSLLLGAHEKLFF.

J is TRBJ1-6 and V is TRBV6-2 or TRBV6-3; no clear D gene. Per germline, CDR1 MNHEY and CDR2 SVGEGT. The CDR3 extends over 15 amino acids. Trimming removed 5 bases from V and 1 base from J, with 9 bases in between. The CDR3, as DNA: TGTGCCAGCAGTCTTAAGGGATCCTATAATTCACCCCTCCACTTT. Protein sequence: CASSLKGSYNSPLHF.

This clone was seen only once. The gene calls are TRBV5-4 and TRBJ2-7, with 10 bases identical to TRBD2. Germline assignment: CDR1 SGHNT and CDR2 YYREEE (reference sequence). Germline trimming cut 0 bases from V and 5 bases from J; bases unmatched to any gene: 5. CDR3 length: 15 residues. The CDR3 DNA reads as TGTGCCAGCAGCTTGGGGAGCGGGAGGGCCCACGAGCAGTACTTC. Protein product: CASSLGSGRAHEQYF. The full variable domain, in which reference TRBV5-4 and TRBJ2-7 provide the parts outside the CDR3, is ETGVTQSPTHLIKTRGQQVTLRCSSQSGHNTVSWYQQALGQGPQFIFQYYREEENGRGNFPPRFSGLQFPNYSSELNVNALELDDSALYLCASSLGSGRAHEQYFGPGTRLTVT.

The chain links TRBV19 to TRBJ2-1; D remains ambiguous. Germline V lookup: CDR1 LNHDA, CDR2 SQIVND (reference sequence). Trimming removed 5 bases at V and 10 bases at J, with 15 bases between. This CDR3 has 13 amino acids. CDR3 in DNA: TGTGCCAGTAGTCCCCCCATGACTGGGGAGCAGTTCTTC. It encodes CASSPPMTGEQFF.

The chain joins TRBV7-2 to TRBJ1-6, with D unresolved. V was pared by 6 bases and J by 0 bases, with 15 bases between. Germline V lookup: CDR1 SGHTA, CDR2 FQGNSA. This CDR3 has 17 amino acids. CDR3 bases: TGTGCCAGCAGATCGACCGAAGTTAGCTCCTATAATTCACCCCTCCACTTT. It encodes CASRSTEVSSYNSPLHF.